The clone carrying this T cell receptor beta chain has only one observation. This record belongs to a study of blood T cell repertoires in COVID-19. About the study: The study drew acute and convalescent COVID-19 samples from the United States, Italy and Spain.

In the study's own analysis: Nucleated cell number was recorded as an estimate derived from reference gene primer amplification. Clones were read by immunoSEQ multiplex PCR, and TCRdb kept only the in-frame ones, dropping some. The V and J calls and clone size were taken over from that table, and D and trimming were inferred from the DNA. The sample gives about 69,000 clones, approximately 79% of which show up once; roughly 48% is in the top ten. The germline gives CDR1 MDHEN, CDR2 SYDVKM. The CDR3 has 16 amino acids. J gave up 1 base and V 5 bases, and 6 bases lay outside the gene matches. The V gene is TRBV28, the J gene TRBJ2-5, with 11 bases lining up with TRBD1. The specimen was peripheral blood. The receptor's source is a human donor in a cohort sampled during active COVID-19. CDR3 region: CASSPPGTGGQETQYF. Written as DNA, the CDR3 is TGTGCCAGCAGTCCTCCCGGGACAGGGGGCCAAGAGACCCAGTACTTC.